The rows below give T cell receptor beta chains drawn from one sample of a study of CXCR3-negative and CXCR3-positive naive CD8 T cells. Each CDR3 protein gets one entry in TCRdb, which reprocessed the 5' RACE reads and gives no DNA. This sample's table reports about 39,000 distinct CDR3 sequences. Sequencing input: naive CXCR3- CD8+ T cells from blood. Source of these receptors: a human donor in good health. Some clones in this sample may be carry-over from other donors' samples. The CDR3 runs from the conserved cysteine through the conserved F or W.

cdr3_aa	v_call	j_call
CASSFEFIPSGANVLTF	TRBV7-6	TRBJ2-6
CASSLVASGGEAGSYNEQFF	TRBV11-2	TRBJ2-1
CASSQGGGASYEQYF	TRBV4-1	TRBJ2-7
CASSSLAGGSADTQYF	TRBV6-6	TRBJ2-3
CSVVPAGGPANEQFF	TRBV29-1	TRBJ2-1
CASSPPAEEGYNEQFF	TRBV7-6	TRBJ2-1
CASSFLIRRGVEQFF	TRBV27	TRBJ2-1
CASGLDAPGLATWRYEQYF	TRBV12-5	TRBJ2-7
CASSYLRQGSNSYEQYF	TRBV6-2/TRBV6-3	TRBJ2-7
CASSLAGWSKNIQYF	TRBV28	TRBJ2-4
CASSQDRDGGAYGELFF	TRBV4-3	TRBJ2-2
CASSSGNYEQYF	TRBV12-3/TRBV12-4	TRBJ2-7